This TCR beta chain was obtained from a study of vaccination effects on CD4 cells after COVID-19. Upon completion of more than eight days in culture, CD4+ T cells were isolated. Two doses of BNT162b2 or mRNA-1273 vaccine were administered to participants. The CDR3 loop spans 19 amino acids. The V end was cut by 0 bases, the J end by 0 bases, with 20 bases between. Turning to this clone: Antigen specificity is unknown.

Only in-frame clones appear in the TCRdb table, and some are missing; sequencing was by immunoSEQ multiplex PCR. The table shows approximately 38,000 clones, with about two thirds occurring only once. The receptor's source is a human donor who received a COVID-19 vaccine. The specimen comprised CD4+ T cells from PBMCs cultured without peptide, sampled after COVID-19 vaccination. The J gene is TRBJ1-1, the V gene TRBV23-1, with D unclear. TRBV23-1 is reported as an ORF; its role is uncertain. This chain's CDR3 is CASSQSPQNPVLMNTEAFF. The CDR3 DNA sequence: TGCGCCAGCAGTCAATCTCCCCAGAACCCAGTGCTTATGAACACTGAAGCTTTCTTT.